Here is one TCR beta chain with its context. Its antigen is unidentified. This sample was included in a study of OX40 agonist ivuxolimab in advanced cancers. In the study overall: Cancers in dose escalation were hepatocellular, melanoma, renal cell and head and neck.

V shed 6 bases and J shed 5 bases, with 14 bases lying between them. Germline V gene lookup returns CDR1 LNHDA and CDR2 SQIVND (reference sequence). The CDR3 length is 14 residues. Generated by immunoSEQ multiplex PCR, the TCRdb table keeps only in-frame clones and is missing some. Counted here are tens of thousands of clones, roughly 84% occurring once; the ten biggest clones make up 0.3% to 0.35%. Study results and caveats: Normalized T-cell clonal expansion was also low in a subset of nonresponders. Clones of CD4+ and CD8+ blood T cells grew by week 6 at doses of 0.1 to 3.0 mg/kg.

This sample comprised CD4+ or CD8+ T cells sorted from blood, obtained in a trial of the OX40 agonist ivuxolimab. This clonotype was obtained from an adult with an advanced solid tumor such as melanoma, head and neck, liver or kidney cancer. The genes are TRBV19 and TRBJ1-3, with a tentative D call TRBD1 (6 bases). The CDR3 bases are TGTGCCAGTAGAGCCGGGGGCCCTAGAAACACCATATATTTT. Residues: CASRAGGPRNTIYF. The full variable domain, with the rest looked up from reference TRBV19 and TRBJ1-3, is DGGITQSPKYLFRKEGQNVTLSCEQNLNHDAMYWYRQDPGQGLRLIYYSQIVNDFQKGDIAEGYSVSREKKESFPLTVTSAQKNPTAFYLCASRAGGPRNTIYFGEGSWLTVV.